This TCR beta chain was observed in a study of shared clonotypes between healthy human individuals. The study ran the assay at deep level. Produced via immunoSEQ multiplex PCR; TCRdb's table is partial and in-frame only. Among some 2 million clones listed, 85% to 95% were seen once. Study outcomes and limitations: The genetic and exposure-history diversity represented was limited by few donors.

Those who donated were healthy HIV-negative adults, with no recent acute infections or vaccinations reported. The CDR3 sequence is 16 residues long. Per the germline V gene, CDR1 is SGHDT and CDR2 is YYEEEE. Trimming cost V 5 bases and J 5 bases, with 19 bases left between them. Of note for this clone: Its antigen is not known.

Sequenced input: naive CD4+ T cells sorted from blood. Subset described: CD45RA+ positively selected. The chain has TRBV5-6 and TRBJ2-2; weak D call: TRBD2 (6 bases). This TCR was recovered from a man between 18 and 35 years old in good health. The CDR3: CASRTGNRRGTGELFF. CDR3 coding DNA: TGTGCCAGCAGGACCGGCAATCGGCGGGGAACCGGGGAGCTGTTTTTT.